The present T cell receptor beta chain was sequenced within a study of cytomegalovirus exposure and HLA in healthy donors. Study details: The approximately 130 validation repertoires matched the roughly 630 first-cohort repertoires in platform, a later analysis reported. Study-wide results and limits: Published work reported that the classifier diagnosed cytomegalovirus status with high specificity and sensitivity. In vitro, three CMV-associated chains proved specific for CMV antigens.

To note about this clone: The antigen is not known.

The method was immunoSEQ multiplex PCR; TCRdb's version includes in-frame clones alone and lacks a portion of them. In the table there are 65,000 to 80,000 clones, 94% of which are singletons. The CDR3 is 15 residues long. V was clipped by 0 bases and J by 3 bases; unmatched bases: 4. Germline CDR1 reads SGHRS; CDR2 reads YFSETQ. The specimen was PBMCs. The receptor was derived from a woman aged 18-35 years in good health and CMV-seropositive. This chain joins TRBV5-1 and TRBJ2-7; 9 nucleotides agree with TRBD2. The DNA of the CDR3 is TGCGCCAGCAGCTTGGATTCTAGCGGGGACTACGAGCAGTACTTC. It specifies CASSLDSSGDYEQYF.